The 21 T cell receptor beta chains in this list originate from one sample, sequenced in a study of shared clonotypes between healthy human individuals. The repertoire was sequenced with immunoSEQ multiplex PCR; TCRdb's copy has only in-frame clones and lacks some. The table has about 1.5 million clones, 95% to 99% seen once. The sample consisted of naive CD4+ T cells sorted from blood. Subset noted: CD45RA+ positively selected. The receptors derive from a man between 25 and 39 years old in good health.

This clone came up once. This sequence joins TRBV6-4 and TRBJ2-1; TRBD2 matches 13 bases. Trimming cost V 5 bases and J 9 bases; bases outside gene matches: 10. The CDR3 spans 16 residues. From germline, CDR1 is MRHNA and CDR2 SNTAGT. The CDR3 bases are TGTGCCAGCAGTTTCCGGACTAGCGGGAGCGTCGGTGAGCAGTTCTTC. It is translated as CASSFRTSGSVGEQFF.

The chain is built from TRBV11-2 and TRBJ1-4, with a tentative D call TRBD1 (5 bases). The CDR3 sequence is 15 residues long. V gave up 6 bases and J gave up 8 bases, with 19 bases separating them. Germline CDR1 is SGHAT and CDR2 is FQNNGV. For the CDR3, the DNA is TGTGCCAGCAGTTTGCCTCAGGGAGGGAGAGAAAAACTGTTTTTT. Translation gives CASSLPQGGREKLFF.

The chain links TRBV28 to TRBJ1-5; D gene ambiguous. This CDR3 is 12 amino acids long. CDR1 and CDR2 (germline): MDHEN, SYDVKM. V was clipped by 0 bases and J by 7 bases, with 4 bases between them. CDR3 residues: CASSLWNQPQHF. The CDR3 DNA is TGTGCCAGCAGTTTATGGAACCAGCCCCAGCATTTT. Drawing the rest from reference TRBV28 and TRBJ1-5, the complete variable domain is DVKVTQSSRYLVKRTGEKVFLECVQDMDHENMFWYRQDPGLGLRLIYFSYDVKMKEKGDIPEGYSVSREKKERFSLILESASTNQTSMYLCASSLWNQPQHFGDGTRLSIL.

The V gene is TRBV5-1, the J gene TRBJ2-6; unclear D gene. Germline-derived CDR1 and CDR2 are SGHRS and YFSETQ. The CDR3 extends over 17 amino acids. The ends were cut back, 3 bases at V and 2 bases at J, with 15 bases in the middle. The CDR3 coding sequence is TGCGCCAGCAGCTGGGCCCAAGTGCGGACTGGGGCCAACGTCCTGACTTTC. Amino acid sequence: CASSWAQVRTGANVLTF.

The rearrangement uses TRBV5-8 and TRBJ1-1; D remains ambiguous. Trimming left V 2 bases short and J 8 bases short, with 10 bases between. Germline assignment: CDR1 SGHTS and CDR2 YDEGEE. The CDR3 has 12 amino acids. DNA for the CDR3: TGTGCCAGCAGCTTATTTCTGACCGAAGCTTTCTTT. The encoded protein is CASSLFLTEAFF.

V is TRBV27 and J is TRBJ2-7, with 7 bases lining up with TRBD2. V lost 3 bases and J lost 2; bases outside the gene matches: 10. The germline gives CDR1 MNHEY, CDR2 SMNVEV (reference sequence). CDR3 length: 16 residues. CDR3 bases: TGTGCCAGCAGTTTTATGGGACTACCGTCCCCCTACGAGCAGTACTTC. Encoded protein: CASSFMGLPSPYEQYF.

This chain links TRBV27 with TRBJ2-1; TRBD2 might be the D (5 bases). The CDR3 runs 16 residues. The germline CDR1 and CDR2 sequences are MNHEY and SMNVEV (reference sequence). The V and J ends lost 4 bases and 0 bases respectively, with 13 bases between them. The CDR3 protein is CASSWDSAPSYNEQFF. For the CDR3, the DNA is TGTGCCAGCAGTTGGGATAGCGCCCCCTCCTACAATGAGCAGTTCTTC.

V gene TRBV2 combines with J gene TRBJ1-1; 7 nucleotides agree with TRBD1. The length of the CDR3 is 15 residues. Germline values: CDR1 SNHLY, CDR2 FYNNEI. V lost 6 bases to trimming and J lost 1 base; unmatched junction nucleotides: 8. CDR3 loop: CASSVTGTANTEAFF. In nucleotides, the CDR3 is TGTGCCAGCAGCGTCACCGGGACAGCGAACACTGAAGCTTTCTTT.

As for this clone: Other DNA sequences in this sample translate to the same CDR3. The genes are TRBV28 and TRBJ1-2, with unresolved D. Trimming removed 5 bases at V and 4 bases at J, with 5 bases between. Per germline, CDR1 MDHEN and CDR2 SYDVKM. This CDR3 has 11 amino acids. The CDR3, as DNA: TGTGCCAGCAGTCCCGGCTATGGCTACACCTTC. The encoded protein is CASSPGYGYTF.

This clone was found once. The chain combines TRBV18 with TRBJ2-1; D is ambiguous. Trimming took off 3 bases at V and 10 bases at J, with 7 bases between the two ends. Per germline, CDR1 KGHSH and CDR2 LQKENI. CDR3 length equals 11 residues. CDR3 in DNA: TGTGCCAGCTCACCGACACACGAGCAGTTCTTC. Translated: CASSPTHEQFF.

The J gene is TRBJ2-1, the V gene TRBV7-6; the D is unclear. The CDR3 runs 13 residues. Germline values: CDR1 SGHVS, CDR2 FNYEAQ. V gave up 3 bases and J gave up 8 bases, with 11 bases separating them. CDR3 amino acids: CASSLPSRYEQFF. CDR3 in DNA: TGTGCCAGCAGCTTGCCTAGTAGATATGAGCAGTTCTTC.

The CDR3 spells CASSFTSGRAYEQYF. The CDR3 region has the DNA TGTGCCAGCAGCTTCACTAGCGGGAGGGCCTACGAGCAGTACTTC. The chain links TRBV5-4 to TRBJ2-7; 13 nucleotides line up with TRBD2. J was trimmed by 2 bases and V by 2 bases; bases with no gene match: 1. CDR3 length: 15 residues. Germline V gene data show CDR1 as SGHNT and CDR2 as YYREEE (reference sequence).

The chain is built from TRBV21-1 and TRBJ1-2; the table's D call of TRBD1 was not tested on the DNA. TRBV21-1 is annotated as a pseudogene. The CDR3 spans 13 residues. CDR3 region: CASCEQPCYGYTF. The CDR3 DNA is TGTGCCAGCTGCGAACAGCCGTGCTATGGCTACACCTTC.

The genes are TRBV11-2 and TRBJ1-1, with D uncertain. Per germline, CDR1 SGHAT and CDR2 FQNNGV. Trimming removed 5 bases from V and 5 bases from J, with 12 bases in between. The CDR3 extends over 13 amino acids. CDR3 DNA: TGTGCCAGCAGCCCGAGCCACCTTACTGAAGCTTTCTTT. Amino acid sequence: CASSPSHLTEAFF.

This clone was detected only once. The V and J genes are TRBV5-1 and TRBJ2-2; D remains ambiguous. Between the trimmed V and J ends, which lost 7 bases and 3 bases, there was a span of 16 bases. The CDR3 spans 15 residues. The V gene's germline CDR1 is SGHRS and CDR2 YFSETQ. The CDR3 spells CASHQEWSDTGELFF. The CDR3 region has the DNA TGCGCCAGCCATCAGGAGTGGTCGGACACCGGGGAGCTGTTTTTT.

V and J are TRBV18 and TRBJ2-6; 8 bases agree with TRBD1. Trimming took 2 bases from V and 11 from J; bases not matched to a gene: 8. Germline CDR1 and CDR2: KGHSH and LQKENI. The CDR3 has 15 amino acids. The CDR3, as DNA: TGTGCCAGCTCACCATGGACAGGGTTGGAGGACGTCCTGACTTTC. Protein product: CASSPWTGLEDVLTF.

The rearrangement joins TRBV5-4 to TRBJ2-1; 9 nucleotides line up with TRBD2. Germline V gene data show CDR1 as SGHNT and CDR2 as YYREEE (reference sequence). J lost 4 bases, V lost 4 bases, and 6 bases had no gene match. The CDR3 spans 15 residues. CDR3 sequence: CASSLRLAEYNEQFF. The CDR3 nucleotides are TGTGCCAGCAGCCTTCGACTAGCGGAATACAATGAGCAGTTCTTC.

The gene calls are TRBV28 and TRBJ2-1; possibly TRBD2 for D (6 bases). The V gene lost 7 bases and the J gene lost 10 bases, with 11 bases spanning the gap. Per the germline V gene, CDR1 is MDHEN and CDR2 is SYDVKM. The CDR3 consists of 11 residues. Written as DNA, the CDR3 is TGTGCCAGCACCTTAGGGAGGGAGCAGTTCTTC. This codes for CASTLGREQFF.

This chain connects TRBV15 to TRBJ2-5; maybe TRBD1 (5 bases). Germline V gives CDR1 LNHNV, CDR2 YYDKDF (reference sequence). The CDR3 totals 18 residues. Trimming took off 3 bases at V and 4 bases at J, with 24 bases between the two ends. DNA of the CDR3: TGTGCCACCAGCAGGGGCCCGAGCAGGGTTCGATTAGGAGAGACCCAGTACTTC. Translation: CATSRGPSRVRLGETQYF.

This rearrangement joins TRBV28 to TRBJ1-1; D remains unclear. V shed 6 bases and J shed 5 bases, with 7 bases lying between them. Germline CDR1 and CDR2: MDHEN and SYDVKM. The CDR3 runs 11 residues. The chain's CDR3 is CASRHRTEAFF. The CDR3 bases are TGTGCCAGCAGGCATCGAACTGAAGCTTTCTTT.

This sequence joins TRBV7-3 and TRBJ2-2; no firm D call. The CDR3 has 14 residues. V shed 2 bases and J shed 7 bases, with 11 bases lying between them. Germline CDR1 reads SGHTA; CDR2 reads FQGTGA. The CDR3 bases are TGTGCCAGCAGCTTAGACGGAGTGATCGGGGAGCTGTTTTTT. Encoded protein: CASSLDGVIGELFF.